This T cell receptor (beta chain) was identified in a study of human T cells and chemical hapten exposure. V dropped 3 bases and J dropped 2 bases, with 4 bases sitting between them. The CDR3 extends over 12 amino acids. Time point noted: patch test 1, 2 weeks after DPC sensitization. Treatment given: therapeutic diphenylcyclopropenone sensitization with weekly scalp DPC. Each CDR3 protein is one row after TCRdb ran MiXCR on the RACE reads. The repertoire holds roughly 72,000 distinct CDR3 sequences, about a tenth seen once, with 1.3% to 1.5% in the top ten. The material sequenced was whole blood, taken in connection with sensitization to the hapten diphenylcyclopropenone (DPC). The genes are TRBV12-3 or TRBV12-4 and TRBJ1-1; D not certain. This TCR was recovered from a woman aged 50 to 60 with alopecia areata. Some clones in this sample may be carry-over from other donors' samples. The CDR3 bases are TGTGCCAGCAGTTTTAAAAACACTGAAGCTTTCTTT. It is translated as CASSFKNTEAFF.